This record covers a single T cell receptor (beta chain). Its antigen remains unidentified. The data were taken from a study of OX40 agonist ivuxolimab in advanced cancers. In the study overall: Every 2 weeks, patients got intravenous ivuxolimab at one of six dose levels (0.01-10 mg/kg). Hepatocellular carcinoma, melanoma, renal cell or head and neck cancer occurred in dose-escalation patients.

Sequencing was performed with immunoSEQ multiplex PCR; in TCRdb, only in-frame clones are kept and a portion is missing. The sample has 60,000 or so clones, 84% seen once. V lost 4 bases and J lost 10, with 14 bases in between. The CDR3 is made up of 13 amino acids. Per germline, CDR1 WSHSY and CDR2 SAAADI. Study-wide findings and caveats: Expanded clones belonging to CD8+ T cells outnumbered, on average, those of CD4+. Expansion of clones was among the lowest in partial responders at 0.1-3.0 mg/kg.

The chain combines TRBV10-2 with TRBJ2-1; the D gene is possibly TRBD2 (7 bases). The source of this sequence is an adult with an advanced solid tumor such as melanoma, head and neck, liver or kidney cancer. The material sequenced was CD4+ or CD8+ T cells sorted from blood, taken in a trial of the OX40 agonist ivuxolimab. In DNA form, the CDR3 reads TGCGCCAGCAGTGCGGTGAGGGGGGGCGAGCAGTTCTTC. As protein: CASSAVRGGEQFF.